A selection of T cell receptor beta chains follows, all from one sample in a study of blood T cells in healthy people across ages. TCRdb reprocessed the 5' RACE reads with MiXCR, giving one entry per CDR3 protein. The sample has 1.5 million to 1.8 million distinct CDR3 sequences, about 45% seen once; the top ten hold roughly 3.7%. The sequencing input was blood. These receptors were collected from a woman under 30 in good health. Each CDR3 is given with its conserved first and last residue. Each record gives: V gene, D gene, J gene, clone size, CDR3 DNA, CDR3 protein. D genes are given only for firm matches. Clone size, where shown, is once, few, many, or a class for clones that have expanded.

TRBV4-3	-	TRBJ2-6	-	TGCGCCAGCAGACTAGAAGGGGCCAACGTCCTGACTTTC	CASRLEGANVLTF
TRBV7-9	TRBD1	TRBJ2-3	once	TGTGCCAGCAGCTTACCAAGACAGGGGTTAACGCAGTATTTT	CASSLPRQGLTQYF
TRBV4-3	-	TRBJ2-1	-	TGCGCCAGCAGCCAAGGGACTGGGGTCGCCTCCTACAATGAGCAGTTCTTC	CASSQGTGVASYNEQFF
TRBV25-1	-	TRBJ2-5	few	TGTGCCAGCAGTGATAAGAAGGAGACCCAGTACTTC	CASSDKKETQYF
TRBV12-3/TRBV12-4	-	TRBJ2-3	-	TGTGCCAGCACCAACGGCGGTACATTGGGTACGCAGTATTTT	CASTNGGTLGTQYF
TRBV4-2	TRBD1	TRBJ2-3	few	TGTGCCAGCAGCCCCTGGACAGGGGTGGGTAGGGCAGATACGCAGTATTTT	CASSPWTGVGRADTQYF
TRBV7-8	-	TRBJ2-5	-	TGTGCCATGGCAGGGGGGAAGGGAGAGACCCAGTACTTC	CAMAGGKGETQYF
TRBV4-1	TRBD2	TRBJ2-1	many	TGCGCCAGCAGCCAAGGACTAGCTTATGAGCAGTTCTTC	CASSQGLAYEQFF
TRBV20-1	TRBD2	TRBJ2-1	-	TGCAGTACTAGAGAGACTAGCGGGGGCAATGAGCAGTTCTTC	CSTRETSGGNEQFF
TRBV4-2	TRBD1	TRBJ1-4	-	TGTGCCAGCAGCCAGTTAGGGACAGGCCACGAAAAACTGTTTTTT	CASSQLGTGHEKLFF
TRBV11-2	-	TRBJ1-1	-	TGTGCCAGCAAACCCTCGTGGCGGCCCCCGAACACTGAAGCTTTCTTT	CASKPSWRPPNTEAFF
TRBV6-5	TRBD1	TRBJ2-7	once	TGTGCCAGCAGTTACAGGGGACAGGGAATCTACGAGCAGTACTTC	CASSYRGQGIYEQYF
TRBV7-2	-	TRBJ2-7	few	TGTGCCAGCAGCTTTGCGGGGTCAGGCTCCTACAATGAGCAGTACTTC	CASSFAGSGSYNEQYF
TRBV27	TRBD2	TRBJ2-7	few	TGTGCCAGCAGTTTAGCCGGGACTAGCGGGGGACCTTACGAGCAGTACTTC	CASSLAGTSGGPYEQYF